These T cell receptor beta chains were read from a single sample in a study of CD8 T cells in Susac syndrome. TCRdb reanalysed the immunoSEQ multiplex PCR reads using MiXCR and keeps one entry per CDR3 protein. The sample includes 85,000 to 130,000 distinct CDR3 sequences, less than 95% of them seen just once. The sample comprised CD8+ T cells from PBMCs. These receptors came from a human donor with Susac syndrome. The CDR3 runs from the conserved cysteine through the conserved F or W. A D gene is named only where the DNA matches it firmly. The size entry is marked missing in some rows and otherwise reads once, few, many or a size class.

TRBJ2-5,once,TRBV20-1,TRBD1,TGCAGTGCTAGAGATTGGGACAGGGGTGGAGAGACCCAGTACTTC,CSARDWDRGGETQYF
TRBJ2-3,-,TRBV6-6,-,TGTGCCAGCAGTTATGAGGCAGCCACAGATACGCAGTATTTT,CASSYEAATDTQYF
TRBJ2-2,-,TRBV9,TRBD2,TGTGCCAGCAGCGCTTATAGCGGGGACACCGGGGAGCTGTTTTTT,CASSAYSGDTGELFF
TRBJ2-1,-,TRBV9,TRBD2,TGTGCCAGCAGCGTAGATCTAGCGGGGGGGCGGAGTGAGCAGTTCTTC,CASSVDLAGGRSEQFF
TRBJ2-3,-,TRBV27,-,TGTGCCAGCAGTTTTTATGCGGAGCTAGGCTCGCAGTATTTT,CASSFYAELGSQYF
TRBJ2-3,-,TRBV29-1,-,TGCAGCGTTCAAAGCGGCACCACAGATACGCAGTATTTT,CSVQSGTTDTQYF
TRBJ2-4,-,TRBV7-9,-,TGTGCCAGCACCAGCCCTAGCGAGTACAACATTCAGTACTTC,CASTSPSEYNIQYF
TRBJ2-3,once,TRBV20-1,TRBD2,TGCAGTGCTAGAGACTTCGTGACTAGCGCCACAGATACGCAGTATTTT,CSARDFVTSATDTQYF
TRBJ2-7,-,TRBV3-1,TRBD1,TGTGCCAGCAGCTATTGGTCGGTACTGGGACAGGGGAAGGACGAGCAGTACTTC,CASSYWSVLGQGKDEQYF
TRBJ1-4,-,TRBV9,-,TGTGCCAGCAGCGTCGGGCGCTCTAATGAAAAACTGTTTTTT,CASSVGRSNEKLFF
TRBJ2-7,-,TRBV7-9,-,TGTGCCAGCAGCTTACAGGACGGCCTCTACGAGCAGTACTTC,CASSLQDGLYEQYF
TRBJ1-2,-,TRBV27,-,TGTGCCAGCAGTTTATCCCCGGTCGGTGTTGGCTATGGCTACACCTTC,CASSLSPVGVGYGYTF